Included here is one TCR beta chain sequence, with context. The table lists this clone with a few counts. Its recognized antigen is unknown. Base qualities are not provided; no much larger clone lies one nucleotide away. Trimming removed 6 bases from V and 6 bases from J, leaving 17 bases between the germline ends. The germline V gene (reference sequence) sets CDR1 to LNHDA and CDR2 to SQIVND. CDR3 length: 14 amino acids, cysteine to phenylalanine. Only the CDR3 region is kept as DNA, spanning 42 bases read in frame from base 1. Libraries were built with the immunoSEQ multiplex PCR assay. TCRdb retrieved this table from immuneACCESS and kept in-frame rearrangements only. Not all clones are present; in checked studies, unresolved V genes account for under half, and no reason is known for the remainder. This sample comprises 110,000 or so clones, approximately 90% of them detected only once. Over 10% of the sample goes to the ten largest clones.

This sample is part of a study of control samples from healthy donors and cancer patients (dated by TCRdb to 2018 to 2021). The clonotype was recovered from a man between 25 and 39 years old in good health. The chain is made from TRBV19 and TRBJ1-2; a tentative D call is TRBD1 (5 bases match). Sequencing was done on a sample of blood. The DNA sequence is given as TGTGCCAGTAGCATGGGACTCCGGGCCCATGGCTACACCTTC. It specifies CASSMGLRAHGYTF.